This TCR beta chain was recorded in a study of T cells in narcolepsy. Trimming pared 4 bases from V and 4 bases from J, leaving 17 bases between. Per germline, CDR1 MDHEN and CDR2 SYDVKM. The CDR3 is 15 amino acids. Notes on the study in general: Reportedly, autoreactive clonotypes were serially detected in patients' blood but not controls'. Same-patient CSF and blood CD4+ T cell clonotypes included HCRT-specific and TRIB2-specific autoreactive ones.

This clone occurred a few times. Its target is unknown. The table came from immunoSEQ multiplex PCR; TCRdb's copy has only in-frame clones and leaves some out. The sample yields tens of thousands of clones, 79% seen once. The TCR originated in a human donor in good health. The material sequenced was memory (CD45RA-) CD4+ T cells from blood. V and J are TRBV28 and TRBJ2-7; unclear D gene. The CDR3 nucleotides read TGTGCCAGCAGTTCTGAAGACCCATCGGAATACGAGCAGTACTTC. This translates into CASSSEDPSEYEQYF.